The 18 T cell receptor beta chains given below trace back to one sample, sequenced in a study of technical replicates of blood from a few donors. Clones were sequenced by immunoSEQ multiplex PCR, and TCRdb holds only the in-frame ones, with some missing. The data show under 75,000 clones, over 85% seen once. The specimen was T cells isolated from PBMCs. Receptors were obtained from a human donor in good health.

The rearrangement joins TRBV9 to TRBJ2-3; 11 bases are shared with TRBD2. V shed 4 bases and J 1 base; nucleotides not matched to a gene: 8. The CDR3 loop spans 17 amino acids. Looked up from germline, CDR1 is SGDLS and CDR2 is YYNGEE. In nucleotides, the CDR3 is TGTGCCAGCAGCACCGCCGGGACTAGCGGACGCACAGATACGCAGTATTTT. It codes for CASSTAGTSGRTDTQYF. Complete variable domain (other parts from reference TRBV9 and TRBJ2-3): DSGVTQTPKHLITATGQRVTLRCSPRSGDLSVYWYQQSLDQGLQFLIQYYNGEERAKGNILERFSAQQFPDLHSELNLSSLELGDSALYFCASSTAGTSGRTDTQYFGPGTRLTVL.

CDR3 region: CAWSDLGQGIIQPQHF. The CDR3 coding sequence is TGTGCCTGGAGTGATCTGGGACAGGGGATCATTCAGCCCCAGCATTTT. The rearrangement joins TRBV30 to TRBJ1-5; 10 positions agree with TRBD1. CDR3 length: 16 amino acids. V lost 1 base, J lost 6 bases, and 9 bases stayed unmatched. CDR1 is GTSNPN and CDR2 is SVGIG in the germline V gene (reference sequence).

The genes are TRBV7-7 and TRBJ2-5; 7 bases are shared with TRBD2. The CDR3 has 16 residues. Germline-derived CDR1 and CDR2 are SSHAT and FNYEAQ (reference sequence). Trimming removed 1 base from V and 1 base from J; junction bases left unmatched: 6. For the CDR3, the DNA is TGTGCCAGCAGCTTAGAGCCAGCGGGACTCCAAGAGACCCAGTACTTC. The encoded protein is CASSLEPAGLQETQYF.

The rearrangement joins TRBV28 to TRBJ2-5; 7 nucleotides agree with TRBD2. V was pared by 3 bases and J by 1 base, with 8 bases of the junction left unmatched. Germline loops: CDR1 MDHEN, CDR2 SYDVKM. This CDR3 contains 16 residues. Written as DNA, the CDR3 is TGTGCCAGCAGTTTTCCCCCAGCGGGGTCCCAAGAGACCCAGTACTTC. This translates into CASSFPPAGSQETQYF.

J is TRBJ2-7 and V is TRBV6-5; no clear D. Per germline, CDR1 MNHEY and CDR2 SVGAGI. CDR3 length: 15 residues. Trimming cost V 2 bases and J 2 bases, with 13 bases left between them. The DNA of the CDR3 is TGTGCCAGCAGTTACCAGGTCAATGTCCCCTACGAGCAGTACTTC. Translated, it gives CASSYQVNVPYEQYF.

The V and J genes are TRBV11-3 and TRBJ1-4, with D unresolved. This CDR3 has 16 residues. V was trimmed by 3 bases and J by 7 bases, leaving 18 bases between them. CDR1 and CDR2 from the germline V gene are SGHNT and YENEEA. CDR3 sequence: CASSFSQFGQGEKLFF. Written as DNA, the CDR3 is TGTGCCAGCAGCTTCTCCCAGTTTGGGCAAGGTGAAAAACTGTTTTTT.

In DNA form, the CDR3 reads TGTGCCAGCAGTACCGGGGGACTAGATGGAAACATTCAGTACTTC. Its translation: CASSTGGLDGNIQYF. The chain is built from TRBV6-5 and TRBJ2-4, with 8 bases aligning to TRBD2. This CDR3 comprises 15 residues. J was trimmed by 6 bases and V by 5 bases; bases with no gene match: 9. CDR1 is MNHEY and CDR2 is SVGAGI in the germline V gene.

This rearrangement joins TRBV11-1 to TRBJ2-5; 10 nucleotides agree with TRBD1. V shed 1 base and J 8 bases; nucleotides not matched to a gene: 7. The CDR3 covers 15 residues. CDR1 and CDR2 from the germline V gene are SGHAT and FQDESV (reference sequence). This CDR3 reads CASSLGDRGIVTQYF. As DNA, the CDR3 is TGTGCCAGCAGCTTAGGGGACAGGGGAATAGTAACCCAGTACTTC.

The genes are TRBV5-4 and TRBJ1-4, with D perhaps TRBD1 (6 bases). Germline CDR1 and CDR2: SGHNT and YYREEE (reference sequence). There are 15 residues in the CDR3. V lost 4 bases, J lost 1 base, and 11 bases lay in between. CDR3 sequence reads: CASSRTGQTNEKLFF. The CDR3 DNA follows: TGTGCCAGCAGCCGTACAGGGCAAACTAATGAAAAACTGTTTTTT.

V and J are TRBV30 and TRBJ1-1, with D unclear. This CDR3 is 13 amino acids long. Per the germline V gene, CDR1 is GTSNPN and CDR2 is SVGIG (reference sequence). V was trimmed by 2 bases and J by 2 bases, leaving 9 bases between them. The CDR3 region is CAWSSQANTEAFF. CDR3 sequence (DNA): TGTGCCTGGAGTTCGCAGGCCAACACTGAAGCTTTCTTT.

The chain carries TRBV30 and TRBJ2-7; 10 nucleotides align to TRBD2. From germline, CDR1 is GTSNPN and CDR2 SVGIG (reference sequence). The CDR3 is made up of 14 amino acids. V was clipped by 2 bases and J by 5 bases; unmatched bases: 6. The CDR3 coding sequence is TGTGCCTGGAGTCTGACTAGCGGGCGGGACGAGCAGTACTTC. Translating it yields CAWSLTSGRDEQYF.

V gene TRBV15 combines with J gene TRBJ2-5; D is unresolved. Germline V lookup: CDR1 LNHNV, CDR2 YYDKDF (reference sequence). The CDR3 covers 14 residues. V lost 5 bases and J 4 bases, leaving 14 bases between the germline ends. DNA for the CDR3: TGTGCCACCAGCGCAAGTTTGGCAGTAGAGACCCAGTACTTC. It specifies CATSASLAVETQYF.

This sequence joins TRBV18 and TRBJ1-1; no definite D call. Between the trimmed V and J ends, which lost 2 bases and 8 bases, there was a span of 12 bases. This CDR3 has 13 residues. Germline lookup yields CDR1 KGHSH and CDR2 LQKENI. The CDR3 protein is CASSPEQRREAFF. The CDR3, as DNA: TGTGCCAGCTCACCAGAACAGCGGAGGGAAGCTTTCTTT.

The gene calls are TRBV5-1 and TRBJ2-7; D unresolved. The CDR3 is 15 amino acids. Germline-derived CDR1 and CDR2 are SGHRS and YFSETQ. Trimming pared 4 bases from V and 0 bases from J, leaving 14 bases between. CDR3 nucleotide sequence: TGCGCCAGCAGCGCCACTACTGGATTCTCCTACGAGCAGTACTTC. Its protein product is CASSATTGFSYEQYF.

This chain uses TRBV29-1 with TRBJ1-5, with TRBD1 matching over 7 bases. V gave up 4 bases and J gave up 3 bases; unmatched junction bases: 9. The CDR3 covers 15 residues. The germline gives CDR1 SQVTM, CDR2 ANQGSEA. CDR3 protein: CSVVLAGGDNQPQHF. DNA for the CDR3: TGCAGCGTTGTCCTTGCAGGGGGTGACAATCAGCCCCAGCATTTT.

This chain uses TRBV5-1 with TRBJ2-7, with 10 bases identical to TRBD1. This CDR3 is built from 14 residues. Germline assignment: CDR1 SGHRS and CDR2 YFSETQ. V gave up 6 bases and J gave up 5 bases; unmatched junction bases: 8. CDR3 in amino acids: CASTTDRGRDEQYF. The CDR3 coding sequence is TGCGCCAGCACCACAGACAGGGGGCGAGACGAGCAGTACTTC.

The rearrangement links TRBV5-1 to TRBJ2-2; 9 bases map to TRBD2. This CDR3 spans 17 amino acids. CDR1 SGHRS and CDR2 YFSETQ come from the germline V gene. Trimming at V came to 0 bases and at J to 7 bases, leaving 10 bases not matched to a gene. In DNA form, the CDR3 reads TGCGCCAGCAGCTTGGCCACGGGCGGGAGGGCCCACGGGGAGCTGTTTTTT. As protein: CASSLATGGRAHGELFF.

J is TRBJ2-1 and V is TRBV28; 13 bases are shared with TRBD2. The CDR3 contains 17 residues. Germline trimming cut 7 bases from V and 0 bases from J; bases unmatched to any gene: 6. Germline V gives CDR1 MDHEN, CDR2 SYDVKM. CDR3 residues: CASNLGLAGFSYNEQFF. The CDR3 DNA follows: TGTGCCAGCAACCTGGGACTAGCGGGATTCTCCTACAATGAGCAGTTCTTC.